This note documents a single T cell receptor beta chain sequence. Its cognate antigen is unknown. The CDR3 contains 16 residues. J was trimmed by 3 bases and V by 4 bases; bases with no gene match: 12. The germline V gene encodes CDR1 DFQATT and CDR2 SNEGSKA (reference sequence). This entry comes from a study of T-cell reconstitution after alpha-beta-depleted transplantation in children. Study observations and caveats: Some patients owed their high day-60 TCRbeta diversity to surviving recipient T cells and thymic progenitors. Several hundred graft clones that had expanded were reportedly the source of alpha-beta T cells about two months after transplant.

The TCRbeta library was prepared with unique molecular identifiers. TCRdb ran MiXCR on the PCR reads and lists one entry per CDR3 protein. The sample contains more than 400,000 distinct CDR3 sequences, 43% of which appear only once. Sequenced here: PBMCs, sampled before TCRalphabeta/CD19-depleted stem cell transplant. The chain joins TRBV20-1 to TRBJ2-1, with 7 bases aligning to TRBD1. This TCR was recovered from a girl aged 2 to 10 with aplastic anemia, due to receive a stem cell transplant. CDR3 sequence reads: CSAKSQRTGHYNEQFF. The CDR3 DNA sequence: TGCAGTGCTAAGAGCCAACGGACAGGTCACTACAATGAGCAGTTCTTC.